One and the same sample provided the 8 T cell receptor beta chains below, sequenced in a study of sequential checkpoint blockade in melanoma. Treatment noted: randomized to nivolumab then ipilimumab (arm A) or the reverse (arm B). Repertoires were generated with immunoSEQ multiplex PCR, while TCRdb's copy carries only in-frame clones and drops some. The table shows 20,000 or so clones, with roughly 73% occurring only once. Sequenced material: CD8+ T cells sorted from blood (inferred from file names), taken from a patient given nivolumab and ipilimumab in sequence. These receptors were obtained from a human donor with melanoma.

The V and J genes are TRBV2 and TRBJ1-2, with a possible D match to TRBD1 (5 bases). The V gene lost 6 bases and the J gene lost 2 bases, with 13 bases spanning the gap. This CDR3 has 14 amino acids. Germline CDR1 is SNHLY and CDR2 is FYNNEI. CDR3 residues: CASSHGGVNYGYTF. The CDR3 bases are TGTGCCAGCAGCCATGGGGGGGTGAACTATGGCTACACCTTC. The whole variable domain, filled in from reference TRBV2 and TRBJ1-2, reads EPEVTQTPSHQVTQMGQEVILRCVPISNHLYFYWYRQILGQKVEFLVSFYNNEISEKSEIFDDQFSVERPDGSNFTLKIRSTKLEDSAMYFCASSHGGVNYGYTFGSGTRLTVV.

By sample fraction, this clone is medium-sized. The sample contains more than one DNA sequence encoding this CDR3. This chain uses TRBV6-4 with TRBJ2-3; TRBD1 aligns across 10 bases. J gave up 1 base and V 2 bases, and 0 bases lay outside the gene matches. The CDR3 has 15 amino acids. From germline, CDR1 is MRHNA and CDR2 SNTAGT. CDR3 sequence (DNA): TGTGCCAGCAGTGACGGGACAGGGGGCACAGATACGCAGTATTTT. As protein: CASSDGTGGTDTQYF.

The V gene is TRBV7-3, the J gene TRBJ2-1; 14 bases line up with TRBD2. Trimming at V came to 5 bases and at J to 1 base, leaving 13 bases not matched to a gene. This CDR3 is 20 amino acids long. Germline V CDR1 and CDR2: SGHTA, FQGTGA. The CDR3 coding sequence is TGTGCCAGCAGCGCAAAATCCGGGACTAGCGGGAGCGGGTCCTACAATGAGCAGTTCTTC. This translates into CASSAKSGTSGSGSYNEQFF.

This clone is labeled medium-sized. The chain combines TRBV21-1 with TRBJ1-1. TRBV21-1 is a known pseudogene. The CDR3 consists of 13 residues. CDR3 region: CASSKRRNTEAFF. In DNA, the CDR3 is TGTGCCAGCAGCAAAAGGAGAAACACTGAAGCTTTCTTT.

This clone is judged medium-sized. The chain recombines TRBV2 with TRBJ1-5; 7 nucleotides line up with TRBD1. The CDR3 consists of 16 residues. V trimming: 4 bases; J trimming: 0 bases; junction bases outside the gene matches: 6. Germline-derived CDR1 and CDR2 are SNHLY and FYNNEI. CDR3 loop: CASSVTGQYSNQPQHF. The CDR3 nucleotides read TGTGCCAGCAGTGTGACAGGGCAATATAGCAATCAGCCCCAGCATTTT.

The V and J genes are TRBV5-4 and TRBJ1-2; 8 bases are shared with TRBD1. The CDR3 sequence is 14 residues long. Germline CDR1 SGHNT, CDR2 YYREEE (reference sequence). Losses at the gene ends were 4 bases for V and 4 bases for J; bases not matched to a gene: 6. CDR3 in amino acids: CASSPGQGVYGYTF. CDR3 nucleotides: TGTGCCAGCAGCCCTGGACAGGGAGTCTATGGCTACACCTTC.

This chain links TRBV27 with TRBJ1-5; D remains unclear. The CDR3 consists of 13 residues. The germline V and J ends were trimmed by 2 bases and 4 bases, with 6 bases remaining between them. Germline CDR1 reads MNHEY; CDR2 reads SMNVEV (reference sequence). CDR3 in amino acids: CASSLTGNQPQHF. The CDR3 DNA reads TGTGCCAGCAGTTTAACGGGTAATCAGCCCCAGCATTTT.

The chain joins TRBV5-4 to TRBJ1-1; weak D call: TRBD1 (6 bases). Germline assignment: CDR1 SGHNT and CDR2 YYREEE (reference sequence). The CDR3 runs to 15 residues. Trimming cost V 0 bases and J 3 bases, with 12 bases left between them. CDR3 residues: CASSLGAGAYTEAFF. The CDR3 DNA is TGTGCCAGCAGCTTGGGGGCAGGGGCCTACACTGAAGCTTTCTTT. Drawing the rest from reference TRBV5-4 and TRBJ1-1, the complete variable domain is ETGVTQSPTHLIKTRGQQVTLRCSSQSGHNTVSWYQQALGQGPQFIFQYYREEENGRGNFPPRFSGLQFPNYSSELNVNALELDDSALYLCASSLGAGAYTEAFFGQGTRLTVV.